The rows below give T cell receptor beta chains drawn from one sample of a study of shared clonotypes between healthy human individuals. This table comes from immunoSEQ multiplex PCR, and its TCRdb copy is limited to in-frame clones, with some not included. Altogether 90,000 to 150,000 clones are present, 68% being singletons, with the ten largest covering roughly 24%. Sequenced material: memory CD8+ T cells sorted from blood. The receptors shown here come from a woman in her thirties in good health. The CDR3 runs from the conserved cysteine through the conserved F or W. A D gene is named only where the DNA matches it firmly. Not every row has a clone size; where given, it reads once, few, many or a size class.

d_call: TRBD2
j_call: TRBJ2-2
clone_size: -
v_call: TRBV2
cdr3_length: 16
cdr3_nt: TGTGCCAGCACATTCAGTAGCGGGCTGAACACCGGGGAGCTGTTTTTT
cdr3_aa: CASTFSSGLNTGELFF

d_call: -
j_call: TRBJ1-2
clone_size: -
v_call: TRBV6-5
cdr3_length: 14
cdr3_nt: TGTGCCAGCAGTTACTTACCTCTGGGCCATGGCTACACCTTC
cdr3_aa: CASSYLPLGHGYTF

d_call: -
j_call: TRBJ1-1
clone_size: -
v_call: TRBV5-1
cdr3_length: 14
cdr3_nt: TGCGCCAGCAGCTGTTCTCGCAGGGGTGACGAAGCTTTCTTT
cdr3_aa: CASSCSRRGDEAFF

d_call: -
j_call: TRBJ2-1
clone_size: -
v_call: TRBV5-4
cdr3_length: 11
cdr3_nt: TGTGCCAGCAGCACTCCGGCTGAGCAGTTCTTC
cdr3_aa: CASSTPAEQFF

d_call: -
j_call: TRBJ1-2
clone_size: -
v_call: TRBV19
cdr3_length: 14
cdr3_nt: TGTGCCACCAACCGAGGGATCCGGCACTATGGCTACACCTTC
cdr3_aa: CATNRGIRHYGYTF

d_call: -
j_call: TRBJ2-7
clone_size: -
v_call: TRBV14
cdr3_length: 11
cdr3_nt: TGTGCCAGCAGCGCCGGGGACGAGCAGTACTTC
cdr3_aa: CASSAGDEQYF

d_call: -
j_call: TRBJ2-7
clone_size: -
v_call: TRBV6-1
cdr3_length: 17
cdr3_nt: TGTGCCAGCAGTGAAGTCTTCAGCGGTAGGGGCTCCTACGAGCAGTACTTC
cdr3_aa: CASSEVFSGRGSYEQYF

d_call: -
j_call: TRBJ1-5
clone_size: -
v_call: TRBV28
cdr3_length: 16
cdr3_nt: TGTGCCAGCGGGTACGCCGGGACCCTTGGGGGCCAGCCCCAGCATTTT
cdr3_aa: CASGYAGTLGGQPQHF

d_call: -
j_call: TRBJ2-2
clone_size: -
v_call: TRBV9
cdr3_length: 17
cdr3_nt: TGTGCCAGCATCTTACCGGGACTTAGAAAGAACACCGGGGAGCTGTTTTTT
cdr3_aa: CASILPGLRKNTGELFF

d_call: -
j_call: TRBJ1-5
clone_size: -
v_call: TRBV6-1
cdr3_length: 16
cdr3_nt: TGTGCCAGCAGTGAAGCGCGTCGGGTAGGGTACCAGCCCCAGCATTTT
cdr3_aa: CASSEARRVGYQPQHF

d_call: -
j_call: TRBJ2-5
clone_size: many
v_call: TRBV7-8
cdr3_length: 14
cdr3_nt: TGTGCCAGCAGCTTAGTTAGGGAACAAGAGACCCAGTACTTC
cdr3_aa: CASSLVREQETQYF

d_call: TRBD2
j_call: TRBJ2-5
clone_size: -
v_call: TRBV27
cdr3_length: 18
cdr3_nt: TGTGCCAGCAGTCCGATAGCGGGGAGGTGGGGAGTTAGGGAGACCCAGTACTTC
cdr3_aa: CASSPIAGRWGVRETQYF

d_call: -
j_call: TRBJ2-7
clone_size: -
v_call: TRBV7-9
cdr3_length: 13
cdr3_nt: TGTGCCAGTACCTTCGCCGGCTCCTACGAGCAGTACTTC
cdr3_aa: CASTFAGSYEQYF

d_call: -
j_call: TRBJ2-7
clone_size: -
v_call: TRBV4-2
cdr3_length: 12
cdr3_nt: TGTGCCAGCAGCCAAGTTGCGGATCAGCAGTACTTC
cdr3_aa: CASSQVADQQYF

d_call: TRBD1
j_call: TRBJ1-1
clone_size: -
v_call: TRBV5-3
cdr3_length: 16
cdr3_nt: TGTGCCAGAAGCTTGGTCAGGGGGCTGGTGGACACTGAAGCTTTCTTT
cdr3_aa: CARSLVRGLVDTEAFF

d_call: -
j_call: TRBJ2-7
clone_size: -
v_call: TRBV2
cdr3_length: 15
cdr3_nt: TGTGCCAGCAACACTCTGGGATATGTCCCCTACGAGCAGTACTTC
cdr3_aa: CASNTLGYVPYEQYF

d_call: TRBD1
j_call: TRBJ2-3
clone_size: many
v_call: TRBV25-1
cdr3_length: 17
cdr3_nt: TGTGCCAGCAGTGACCCCCGGACAGGGGTGAGCACAGATACGCAGTATTTT
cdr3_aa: CASSDPRTGVSTDTQYF

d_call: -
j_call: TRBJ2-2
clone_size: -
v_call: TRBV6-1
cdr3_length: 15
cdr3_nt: TGTGCCAGCAGCCCGAGGGGGGGCGGCACCGGGGAGCTGTTTTTT
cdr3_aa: CASSPRGGGTGELFF

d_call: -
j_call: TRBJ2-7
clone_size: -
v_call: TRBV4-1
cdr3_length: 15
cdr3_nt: TGCGCCAGCAGCCCGTGGGCCATAGGCCGCTACGAGCAGTACTTC
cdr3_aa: CASSPWAIGRYEQYF

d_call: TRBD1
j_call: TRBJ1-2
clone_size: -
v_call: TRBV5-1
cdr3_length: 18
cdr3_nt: TGCGCCAGCAGCTTGGCCGTCCAAGGGACAGGGATTGGCTATGGCTACACCTTC
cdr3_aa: CASSLAVQGTGIGYGYTF

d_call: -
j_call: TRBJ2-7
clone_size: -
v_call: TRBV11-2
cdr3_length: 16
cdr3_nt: TGTGCCAGCAGCTTATATCCACGGGTCCCGGTCTACGAGCAGTACTTC
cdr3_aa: CASSLYPRVPVYEQYF

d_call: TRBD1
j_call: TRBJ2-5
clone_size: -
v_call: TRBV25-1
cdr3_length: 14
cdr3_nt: TGTGCCAGCAGTGCACAGGGGGCGAAAGAGACCCAGTACTTC
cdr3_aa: CASSAQGAKETQYF

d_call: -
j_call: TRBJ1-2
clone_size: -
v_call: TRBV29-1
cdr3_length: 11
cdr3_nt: TGCAGCGTTGAATTCCGCTATGGCTACACCTTC
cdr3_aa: CSVEFRYGYTF

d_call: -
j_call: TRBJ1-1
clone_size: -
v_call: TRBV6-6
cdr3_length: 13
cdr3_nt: TGTGCCAGCAACAGCCACATGAACACTGAAGCTTTCTTT
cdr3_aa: CASNSHMNTEAFF

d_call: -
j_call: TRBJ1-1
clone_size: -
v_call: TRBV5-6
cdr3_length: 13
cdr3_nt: TGTGCCAGCAGCGCCACAGGTCACACTGAAGCTTTCTTT
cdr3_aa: CASSATGHTEAFF

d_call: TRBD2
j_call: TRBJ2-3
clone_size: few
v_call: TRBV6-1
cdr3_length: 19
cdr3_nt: TGTGCCAGCAGTGAAGAACCGGGACTAGCGGGAGTAAATAGCGATACGCAGTATTTT
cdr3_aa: CASSEEPGLAGVNSDTQYF

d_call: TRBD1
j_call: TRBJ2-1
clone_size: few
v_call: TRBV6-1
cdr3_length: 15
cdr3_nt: TGTGCCAGCAGCCGGGACAGATCATTCTACAATGAGCAGTTCTTC
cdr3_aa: CASSRDRSFYNEQFF

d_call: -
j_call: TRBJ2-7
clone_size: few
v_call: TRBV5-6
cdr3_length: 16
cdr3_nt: TGTGCCAGCAGCTTGGGGGCGGACGGGAGCTCCTACGAGCAGTACTTC
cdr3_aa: CASSLGADGSSYEQYF

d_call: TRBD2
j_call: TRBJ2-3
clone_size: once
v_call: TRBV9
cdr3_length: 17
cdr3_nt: TGTGCCAGCAGCTCCCGGACTAGCGGGAGGTATACAGATACGCAGTATTTT
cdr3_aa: CASSSRTSGRYTDTQYF

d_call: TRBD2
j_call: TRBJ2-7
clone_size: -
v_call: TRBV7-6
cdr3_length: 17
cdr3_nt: TGTGCCAGCAGTCCCGGGACTAGCGGGAGTTTATTCCACGAGCAGTACTTC
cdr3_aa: CASSPGTSGSLFHEQYF